This T cell receptor (beta chain) came from a study of T-cell memory formation after mild COVID-19. It was 5'RACE with constant-segment primers that produced the TCR alpha and TCR beta cDNA libraries, which carried sample barcodes and UMIs. TCRdb reanalysed the 5' RACE reads using MiXCR and keeps one entry per CDR3 protein. The data hold some 70,000 distinct CDR3 sequences, with around 15% observed a single time. As concerns this clonotype: Its cognate antigen is unknown.

General study results and limits: Of the contracting clones, CD4+ ones lay mainly in CM and EM, and CD8+ ones in EMRA. Contracting clones, day 15 to 85, had balanced CD4/CD8, and later expanders favored CD4+. That cross-reactive memory joined was suggested by some responding clones appearing in pre-infection memory.

The CDR3 is 15 residues long. The germline V gene encodes CDR1 MNHEY and CDR2 SVGAGI. V trimming: 5 bases; J trimming: 5 bases; junction bases outside the gene matches: 11. The chain combines TRBV6-5 with TRBJ2-7; TRBD2 matches at 8 bases. This receptor was taken from an adult woman who had mild COVID-19 (a few samples of this study predate the infection). Cell type and time point are not known. Sequencing input: PBMCs or a T cell subset sorted from them (not recorded which). CDR3 sequence reads: CASSTLSGGPNEQYF. For the CDR3, the DNA is TGTGCCAGCAGTACCCTTTCGGGAGGGCCGAACGAGCAGTACTTC.